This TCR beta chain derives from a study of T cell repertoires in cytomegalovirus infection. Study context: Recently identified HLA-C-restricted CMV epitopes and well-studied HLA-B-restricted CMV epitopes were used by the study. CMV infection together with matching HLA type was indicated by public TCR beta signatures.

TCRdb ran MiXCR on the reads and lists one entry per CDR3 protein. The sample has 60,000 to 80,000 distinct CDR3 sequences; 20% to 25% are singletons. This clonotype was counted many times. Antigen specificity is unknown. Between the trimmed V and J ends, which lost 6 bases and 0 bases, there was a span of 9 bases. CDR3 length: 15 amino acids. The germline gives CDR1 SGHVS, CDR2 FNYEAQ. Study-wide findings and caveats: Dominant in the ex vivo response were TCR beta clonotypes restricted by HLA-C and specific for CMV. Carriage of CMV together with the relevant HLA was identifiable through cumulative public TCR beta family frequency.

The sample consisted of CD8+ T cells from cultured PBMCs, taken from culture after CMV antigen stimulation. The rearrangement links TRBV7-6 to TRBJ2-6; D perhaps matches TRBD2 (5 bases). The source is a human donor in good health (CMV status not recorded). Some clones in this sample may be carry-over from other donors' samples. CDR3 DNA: TGTGCCAGCAGAGAGGGCGACTCTGGGGCCAACGTCCTGACTTTC. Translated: CASREGDSGANVLTF.